This TCR beta chain was identified during a study of identical twins' blood T cells. General study findings and limits: Each donor's most abundant TCRbeta clonotypes shared more CDR3 sequences with her twin than unrelated donors.

Concerning this clonotype: The antigen remains undetermined. This clone may be a read error of a much larger clone one base away.

Both ends of each TCR cDNA library bore sample-specific barcodes. TCRdb used MiXCR to reprocess the 5' RACE reads, holding one entry per CDR3 protein. The sample has around 380,000 distinct CDR3 sequences; about 28% are singletons. The three twin pairs were reared together, likely meeting the same infections. The sample consisted of PBMCs. The sequence derives from a woman aged 18 to 55 in good health.

The DNA for the CDR3 is TGTGCTAGTGGCCTTCGGGTCCTTAACACTGAAGCTTTCTTT. Translating it yields CASGLRVLNTEAFF. The rearrangement links TRBV12-5 to TRBJ1-1, with D unresolved. Germline CDR1 reads LGHNT; CDR2 reads FRNRAP. This CDR3 comprises 14 residues. V was trimmed by 6 bases and J by 2 bases, leaving 13 bases between them. Variable domain in full (rest from reference TRBV12-5 and TRBJ1-1): DARVTQTPRHKVTEMGQEVTMRCQPILGHNTVFWYRQTMMQGLELLAYFRNRAPLDDSGMPKDRFSAEMPDATLATLKIQPSEPRDSAVYFCASGLRVLNTEAFFGQGTRLTVV.